What follows are 23 T cell receptor beta chains derived from one specimen sequenced in a study of CD8+CD57+ T cells in acquired aplastic anemia. TCR beta VDJ combinations and CDR3 sequences were profiled from genomic DNA. TCRdb reprocessed the reads with MiXCR, giving one entry per CDR3 protein. Of under 350,000 distinct CDR3 sequences in the sample, 56% were seen once. Previously, flow cytometry had revealed CD8+CD57+ cell expansion in the patients chosen for sequencing. Specimen: sorted CD4+, CD8+, or CD8+CD57+ T cells (not recorded which) from PBMCs. These receptors were collected from a human donor with aplastic anemia.

The rearrangement uses TRBV2 and TRBJ1-6; no clear D. V was pared by 6 bases and J by 10 bases, with 7 bases between. The CDR3 loop spans 11 amino acids. The germline gives CDR1 SNHLY, CDR2 FYNNEI. CDR3 sequence reads: CASRVSSPLHF. CDR3 coding DNA: TGTGCCAGCAGGGTTAGCTCACCCCTCCACTTT.

This clonotype was counted at least ten times. The rearrangement joins TRBV2 to TRBJ1-6, with a possible D match to TRBD1 (5 bases). The CDR3 runs to 14 residues. Germline V gene data show CDR1 as SNHLY and CDR2 as FYNNEI. The V and J ends lost 1 base and 8 bases respectively, with 9 bases between them. Here the CDR3 reads CASSEGGLYSPLHF. The CDR3 region has the DNA TGTGCCAGCAGTGAAGGGGGGTTGTATTCACCCCTCCACTTT.

The chain employs TRBV7-2 and TRBJ2-7; no firm D call. CDR3 length equals 14 residues. Per germline, CDR1 SGHTA and CDR2 FQGNSA. V lost 1 base, J lost 4 bases, and 11 bases lay in between. DNA of the CDR3: TGTGCCAGCAGCTTAGGAGGTCGGCGGTACGAGCAGTACTTC. It is translated as CASSLGGRRYEQYF. Based on the CDR3 plus reference TRBV7-2 and TRBJ2-7, the full variable domain is GAGVSQSPSNKVTEKGKDVELRCDPISGHTALYWYRQSLGQGLEFLIYFQGNSAPDKSGLPSDRFSAERTGGSVSTLTIQRTQQEDSAVYLCASSLGGRRYEQYFGPGTRLTVT.

In this sample, this clonotype turned up once. V is TRBV10-2 and J is TRBJ1-2; a possible D gene is TRBD1 (6 bases). Germline assignment: CDR1 WSHSY and CDR2 SAAADI. This CDR3 has 19 residues. V was shortened by 10 bases and J by 4 bases, with 34 bases between the two germline ends. CDR3 amino acids: CATAPHPGHPPIRGYGYTF. CDR3 nucleotides: TGCGCCACCGCTCCCCACCCGGGACATCCTCCAATCAGGGGCTATGGCTACACCTTC.

Only one count was recorded for this clonotype. The chain couples TRBV20-1 to TRBJ2-7; TRBD1 might be the D (5 bases). The ends were cut back, 5 bases at V and 0 bases at J, with 8 bases in the middle. This CDR3 is built from 12 residues. The V gene's germline CDR1 is DFQATT and CDR2 SNEGSKA (reference sequence). CDR3 bases: TGCAGTGCTGGGGCTCGCTCCTACGAGCAGTACTTC. Encoded protein: CSAGARSYEQYF.

The rearrangement uses TRBV29-1 and TRBJ2-5; tentatively, D is TRBD1 (5 bases). The V end was cut by 3 bases, the J end by 5 bases, with 10 bases between. The CDR3 extends over 12 amino acids. CDR1 and CDR2 from the germline V gene are SQVTM and ANQGSEA. The CDR3 is CSVEGQDETQYF. Written as DNA, the CDR3 is TGCAGCGTTGAGGGGCAGGATGAGACCCAGTACTTC.

In this sample, this clonotype turned up many times. The chain recombines TRBV5-1 with TRBJ2-3; D is unresolved. The V and J ends lost 0 bases and 1 base respectively, with 12 bases between them. From germline, CDR1 is SGHRS and CDR2 YFSETQ. The CDR3 loop spans 16 amino acids. The CDR3 protein is CASSLVARGGTDTQYF. The CDR3 DNA follows: TGCGCCAGCAGCTTGGTGGCTCGCGGAGGCACAGATACGCAGTATTTT.

Worth noting for this clonotype: A much larger clonotype is one base distant, so this may be a read error. The genes are TRBV11-2 and TRBJ2-3; 7 bases line up with TRBD2. Trimming took 4 bases from V and 5 from J; bases not matched to a gene: 9. This CDR3 spans 15 amino acids. Per the germline V gene, CDR1 is SGHAT and CDR2 is FQNNGV. CDR3 sequence reads: CASSSHGGSGDTQYF. CDR3 coding DNA: TGTGCCAGCAGCTCCCATGGCGGGAGTGGAGATACGCAGTATTTT.

This clonotype was seen only once. A read error is likely, as this CDR3 ends without the conserved phenylalanine or tryptophan. The chain recombines TRBV10-3 with TRBJ1-2; D might be TRBD1 (5 bases). In germline, CDR1 is ENHRY, CDR2 SYGVKD. Trimming removed 6 bases at V and 5 bases at J, with 13 bases between. The CDR3 consists of 13 residues. DNA of the CDR3: TGTGCCATCAGCCCCGGGGCAGTTTATGGCTACACCCTC. Amino acid sequence: CAISPGAVYGYTL.

As to this clonotype: At one end the junction does not follow the germline gene, possibly because of a read error. V is TRBV10-3 and J is TRBJ2-5, with 15 nucleotides matching TRBD2. Looked up from germline, CDR1 is ENHRY and CDR2 is SYGVKD. The CDR3 runs 17 residues. This CDR3 reads CATSDGLAGGFQETQYF. CDR3 sequence (DNA): TGTGCCACCAGTGATGGACTAGCGGGGGGGTTCCAAGAGACCCAGTACTTC.

The gene calls are TRBV10-3 and TRBJ1-1; TRBD1 is a possible D gene (5 bases). The CDR3 has 15 amino acids. Germline V gene lookup returns CDR1 ENHRY and CDR2 SYGVKD. V was trimmed by 2 bases and J by 3 bases, leaving 13 bases between them. Here the CDR3 DNA reads TGTGCCATCAGTGAGCTCGGGGGTGGGTACACTGAAGCTTTCTTT. Its translation: CAISELGGGYTEAFF.

V is TRBV9 and J is TRBJ1-4; no firm D call. Trimming shortened V by 2 bases and J by 7 bases, and 9 bases separated the two germline ends. Germline CDR1 and CDR2: SGDLS and YYNGEE. This CDR3 is built from 13 residues. CDR3 loop: CASSVGSGEKLFF. CDR3 nucleotide sequence: TGTGCCAGCAGCGTGGGATCGGGTGAAAAACTGTTTTTT. The whole variable domain, remainder taken from reference TRBV9 and TRBJ1-4, is DSGVTQTPKHLITATGQRVTLRCSPRSGDLSVYWYQQSLDQGLQFLIQYYNGEERAKGNILERFSAQQFPDLHSELNLSSLELGDSALYFCASSVGSGEKLFFGSGTQLSVL.

This chain uses TRBV7-2 with TRBJ2-5, with a tentative D call TRBD2 (5 bases). The CDR3 extends over 13 amino acids. CDR1 SGHTA and CDR2 FQGNSA come from the germline V gene. V was clipped by 5 bases and J by 5 bases, with 12 bases between them. The DNA of the CDR3 is TGTGCCAGCAGCCGTAGCCGGACTGAGACCCAGTACTTC. Translated, it gives CASSRSRTETQYF.

In its sample, this clonotype was seen once. V gene TRBV24-1 combines with J gene TRBJ2-7; 7 positions agree with TRBD1. With V trimmed by 3 bases and J by 4 bases, 8 bases remained unmatched. The CDR3 is made up of 15 amino acids. Germline values: CDR1 KGHDR, CDR2 SFDVKD. Here the CDR3 reads CATSDGTAETYEQYF. DNA of the CDR3: TGTGCCACCAGTGATGGGACAGCAGAAACATACGAGCAGTACTTC.

Remarks on this clonotype: A much larger clonotype is one base distant, so this may be a read error. The chain recombines TRBV6-2 or TRBV6-3 with TRBJ1-2, with 8 bases fitting TRBD1. CDR1 and CDR2 from the germline V gene are MNHEY and SVGEGT. This CDR3 region has 14 residues. Trimming cost V 7 bases and J 4 bases; bases outside gene matches: 8. CDR3 in DNA: TGTGCCAGCACCTTGGACAGGGTGGGCTATGGCTACACCTTC. Protein: CASTLDRVGYGYTF.

This clonotype has just a few counts. CDR3 sequence (DNA): TGTGCCAGCAGCCTAGGACAGGGAGCTTTCTTT. Protein product: CASSLGQGAFF. This rearrangement joins TRBV14 to TRBJ1-1; TRBD1 matches at 8 bases. J lost 10 bases, V lost 4 bases, and 2 bases had no gene match. The CDR3 spans 11 residues. Germline-derived CDR1 and CDR2 are SGHDN and FVKESK. The variable domain in full, completed from reference TRBV14 and TRBJ1-1, reads EAGVTQFPSHSVIEKGQTVTLRCDPISGHDNLYWYRRVMGKEIKFLLHFVKESKQDESGMPNNRFLAERTGGTYSTLKVQPAELEDSGVYFCASSLGQGAFFGQGTRLTVV.

As concerns this clonotype: No DNA is shown, since the ends of the CDR3 on it are uncertain; the CDR3 is the one TCRdb lists. This chain's CDR3 is CASILANTIYF. The chain couples TRBV12-3 or TRBV12-4 to TRBJ1-3. The CDR3 length equals 11 residues, ends included.

This clonotype has at least ten counts. The J gene is TRBJ2-4, the V gene TRBV5-6; D gene ambiguous. Germline V gives CDR1 SGHDT, CDR2 YYEEEE. The V gene lost 1 base and the J gene lost 6 bases, with 11 bases spanning the gap. This CDR3 is built from 14 residues. As DNA, the CDR3 is TGTGCCAGCAGCTTGATAGCTAGTAGAAACATTCAGTACTTC. It encodes CASSLIASRNIQYF. The full variable domain, in which reference TRBV5-6 and TRBJ2-4 provide the parts outside the CDR3, is DAGVTQSPTHLIKTRGQQVTLRCSPKSGHDTVSWYQQALGQGPQFIFQYYEEEERQRGNFPDRFSGHQFPNYSSELNVNALLLGDSALYLCASSLIASRNIQYFGAGTRLSVL.

The V and J genes are TRBV9 and TRBJ1-2; no clear D. There are 13 residues in the CDR3. V was pared by 0 bases and J by 7 bases, with 10 bases between. Looked up from germline, CDR1 is SGDLS and CDR2 is YYNGEE. The CDR3 bases are TGTGCCAGCAGCGTAGATGGTGAGGCTGGCTACACCTTC. It translates to CASSVDGEAGYTF.

The rearrangement joins TRBV6-1 to TRBJ1-1, with D uncertain. The CDR3 spans 14 residues. The V end lost 5 bases, the J end lost 1 base, and 11 bases lay between the germline ends. CDR1 MNHNS and CDR2 SASEGT come from the germline V gene. CDR3 in amino acids: CASSYSFKNTEAFF. CDR3 DNA sequence: TGTGCCAGCAGTTACTCATTCAAGAACACTGAAGCTTTCTTT.

V and J are TRBV5-1 and TRBJ1-1; 9 bases align to TRBD1. V lost 7 bases to trimming and J lost 6 bases; unmatched junction nucleotides: 10. This CDR3 region has 14 residues. Germline V gene data show CDR1 as SGHRS and CDR2 as YFSETQ. For the CDR3, the DNA is TGCGCCAGCGCAGGTGGGACAGGGCAAGCTGAAGCTTTCTTT. This sequence encodes CASAGGTGQAEAFF.

The rearrangement joins TRBV24-1 to TRBJ2-3; no definite D call. Germline V gene data show CDR1 as KGHDR and CDR2 as SFDVKD. V was trimmed by 7 bases and J by 4 bases, leaving 5 bases between them. The CDR3 runs 11 residues. CDR3 amino acids: CATREADTQYF. CDR3 in DNA: TGTGCCACCAGGGAAGCAGATACGCAGTATTTT.

The table lists this clonotype with many counts. The chain combines TRBV18 with TRBJ1-5; the match to TRBD1 covers 8 bases. The CDR3 runs 15 residues. The germline gives CDR1 KGHSH, CDR2 LQKENI. Trimming removed 3 bases from V and 5 bases from J; junction bases left unmatched: 6. The CDR3 reads CASSPGQGSDQPQHF. CDR3 DNA sequence: TGTGCCAGCTCACCCGGACAGGGAAGCGATCAGCCCCAGCATTTT.